The source of this T cell receptor beta chain is a study of identical twins. Study-level findings and limits: For cord blood, abundant beta clonotypes had fewer insertions, unlike memory repertoires, which showed none.

In this sample, this clonotype turned up a few times. What it recognizes is unknown. Using its own MiXCR run on the 5' RACE reads, TCRdb lists one record per CDR3 protein. The profile shows a few hundred thousand distinct CDR3 sequences, 6.5% to 8% of them singletons. This same sample was also part of a study on T cells expressing NK-cell markers.

The specimen sequenced was CD8+ T cells sorted from blood. This TCR was sampled from a woman in her late teens or twenties in good health.

The CDR3 DNA sequence: TGTGCCACCAGTGGGAAGGGACTAGCGGGAGCTTATGAGCAGTTCTTC. It encodes CATSGKGLAGAYEQFF. The chain recombines TRBV24-1 with TRBJ2-1, with 14 bases fitting TRBD2. Germline CDR1 and CDR2: KGHDR and SFDVKD. Trimming at V came to 5 bases and at J to 8 bases, leaving 7 bases not matched to a gene. The CDR3 is 16 residues long.